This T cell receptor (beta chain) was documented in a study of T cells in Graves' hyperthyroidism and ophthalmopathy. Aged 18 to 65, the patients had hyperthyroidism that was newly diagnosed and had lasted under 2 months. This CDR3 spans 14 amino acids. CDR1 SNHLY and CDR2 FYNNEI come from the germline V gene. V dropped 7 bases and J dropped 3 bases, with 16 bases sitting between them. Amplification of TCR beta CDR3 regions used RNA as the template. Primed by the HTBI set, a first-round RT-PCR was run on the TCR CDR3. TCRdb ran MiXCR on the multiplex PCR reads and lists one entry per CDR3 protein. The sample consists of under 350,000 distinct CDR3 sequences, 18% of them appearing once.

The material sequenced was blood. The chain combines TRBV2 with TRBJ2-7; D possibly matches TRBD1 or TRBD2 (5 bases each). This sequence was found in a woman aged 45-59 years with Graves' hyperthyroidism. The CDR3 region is CASTHRDPRYEQYF. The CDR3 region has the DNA TGTGCCAGCACCCACCGGGACCCCCGCTACGAGCAGTACTTC.